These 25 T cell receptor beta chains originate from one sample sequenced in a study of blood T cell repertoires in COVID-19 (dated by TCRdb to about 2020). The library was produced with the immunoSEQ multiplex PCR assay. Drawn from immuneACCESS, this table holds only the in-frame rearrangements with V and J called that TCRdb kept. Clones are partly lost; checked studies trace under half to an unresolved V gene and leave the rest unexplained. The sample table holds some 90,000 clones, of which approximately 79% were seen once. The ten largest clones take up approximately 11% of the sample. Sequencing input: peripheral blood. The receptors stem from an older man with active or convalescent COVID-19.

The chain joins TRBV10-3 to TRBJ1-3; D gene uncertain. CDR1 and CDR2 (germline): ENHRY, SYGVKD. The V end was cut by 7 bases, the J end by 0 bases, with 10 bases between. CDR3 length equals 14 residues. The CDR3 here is CAITDAGSGNTIYF. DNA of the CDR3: TGTGCCATCACCGATGCGGGCTCTGGAAACACCATATATTTT.

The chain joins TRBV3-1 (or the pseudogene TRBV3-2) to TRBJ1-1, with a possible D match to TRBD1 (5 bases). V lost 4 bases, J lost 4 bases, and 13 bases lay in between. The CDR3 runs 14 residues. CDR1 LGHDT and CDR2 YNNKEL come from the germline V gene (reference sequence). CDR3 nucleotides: TGTGCCAGCAGCCCACAACGACAGTTCACTGAAGCTTTCTTT. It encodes CASSPQRQFTEAFF.

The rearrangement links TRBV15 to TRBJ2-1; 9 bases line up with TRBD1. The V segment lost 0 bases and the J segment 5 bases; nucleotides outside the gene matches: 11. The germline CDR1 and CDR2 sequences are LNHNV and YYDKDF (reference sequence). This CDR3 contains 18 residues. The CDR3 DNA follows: TGTGCCACCAGCAGAGACTATACGGGGACAGGGAGAAACAATGAGCAGTTCTTC. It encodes CATSRDYTGTGRNNEQFF.

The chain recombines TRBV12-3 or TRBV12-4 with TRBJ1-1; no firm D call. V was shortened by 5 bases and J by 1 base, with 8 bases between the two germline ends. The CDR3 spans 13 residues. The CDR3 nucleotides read TGTGCCAGCAGTCTTCAGGCGAACACTGAAGCTTTCTTT. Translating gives CASSLQANTEAFF.

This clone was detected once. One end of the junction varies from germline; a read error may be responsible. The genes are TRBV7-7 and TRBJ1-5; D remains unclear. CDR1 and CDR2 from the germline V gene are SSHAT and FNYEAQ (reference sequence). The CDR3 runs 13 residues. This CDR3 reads CASSLSPNQPQHF. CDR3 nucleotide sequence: TGTGCTAGCAGCTTGAGCCCCAATCAGCCCCAGCATTTT. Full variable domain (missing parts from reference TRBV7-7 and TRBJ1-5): GAGVSQSPRYKVTKRGQDVTLRCDPISSHATLYWYQQALGQGPEFLTYFNYEAQPDKSGLPSDRFSAERPEGSISTLTIQRTEQRDSAMYRCASSLSPNQPQHFGDGTRLSIL.

CDR3 residues: CASRQGQGVYNEQFF. Here the CDR3 DNA reads TGTGCCAGCAGGCAGGGACAGGGGGTTTACAATGAGCAGTTCTTC. The chain carries TRBV28 and TRBJ2-1, with 11 positions matching TRBD1. The CDR3 loop spans 15 amino acids. The germline gives CDR1 MDHEN, CDR2 SYDVKM. J gave up 4 bases and V 6 bases, and 5 bases lay outside the gene matches.

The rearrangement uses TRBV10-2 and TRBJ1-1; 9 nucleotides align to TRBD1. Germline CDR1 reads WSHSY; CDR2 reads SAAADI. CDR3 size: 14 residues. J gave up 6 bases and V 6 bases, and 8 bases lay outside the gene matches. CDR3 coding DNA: TGCGCCAGCAGACCGACAGGGGGAAGCTCTGAAGCTTTCTTT. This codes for CASRPTGGSSEAFF.

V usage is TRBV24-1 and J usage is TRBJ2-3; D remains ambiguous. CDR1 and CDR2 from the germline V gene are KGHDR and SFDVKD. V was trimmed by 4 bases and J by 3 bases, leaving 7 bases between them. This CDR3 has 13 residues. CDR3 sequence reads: CATSDGGTDTQYF. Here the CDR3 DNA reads TGTGCCACCAGTGACGGCGGTACAGATACGCAGTATTTT.

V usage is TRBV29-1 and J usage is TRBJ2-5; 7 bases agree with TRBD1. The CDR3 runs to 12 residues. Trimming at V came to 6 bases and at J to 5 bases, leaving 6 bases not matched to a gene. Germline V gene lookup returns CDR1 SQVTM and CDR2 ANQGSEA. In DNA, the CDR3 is TGCAGCGTCAATGACAGGGATGAGACCCAGTACTTC. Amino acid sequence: CSVNDRDETQYF.

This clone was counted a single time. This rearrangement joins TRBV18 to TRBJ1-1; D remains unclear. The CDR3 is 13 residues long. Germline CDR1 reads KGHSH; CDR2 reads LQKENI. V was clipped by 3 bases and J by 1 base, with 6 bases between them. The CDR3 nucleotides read TGTGCCAGCTCACCGTCGGGGAACACTGAAGCTTTCTTT. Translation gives CASSPSGNTEAFF.

CDR3 region: CSAWGGGYTDTQYF. The DNA of the CDR3 is TGCAGTGCGTGGGGCGGGGGATACACAGATACGCAGTATTTT. The J gene is TRBJ2-3, the V gene TRBV29-1, with 7 positions matching TRBD2. Germline assignment: CDR1 SQVTM and CDR2 ANQGSEA. This CDR3 is built from 14 residues.

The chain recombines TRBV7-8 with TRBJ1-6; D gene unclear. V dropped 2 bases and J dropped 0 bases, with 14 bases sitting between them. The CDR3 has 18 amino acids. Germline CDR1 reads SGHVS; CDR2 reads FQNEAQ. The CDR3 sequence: CASSLLSNRSSYNSPLHF. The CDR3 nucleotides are TGTGCCAGCAGCTTACTCTCTAACCGTAGCTCCTATAATTCACCCCTCCACTTT.

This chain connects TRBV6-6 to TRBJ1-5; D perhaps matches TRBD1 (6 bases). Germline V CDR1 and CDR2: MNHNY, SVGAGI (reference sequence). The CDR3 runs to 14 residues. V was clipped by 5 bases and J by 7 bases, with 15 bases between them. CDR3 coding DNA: TGTGCCAGCAGTGTCAGCCAGGGGCCCCAGCCCCAGCATTTT. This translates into CASSVSQGPQPQHF.

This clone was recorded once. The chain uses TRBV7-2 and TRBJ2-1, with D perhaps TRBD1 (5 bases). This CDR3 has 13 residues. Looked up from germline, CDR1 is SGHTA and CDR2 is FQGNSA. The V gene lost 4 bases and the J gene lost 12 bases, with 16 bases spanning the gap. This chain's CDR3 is CASSSVATAVQFF. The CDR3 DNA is TGTGCCAGCAGCTCCGTTGCGACAGCTGTGCAGTTCTTC.

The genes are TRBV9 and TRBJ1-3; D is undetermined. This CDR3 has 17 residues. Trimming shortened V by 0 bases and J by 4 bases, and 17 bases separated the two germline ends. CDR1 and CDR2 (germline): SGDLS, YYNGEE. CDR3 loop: CASSVESERSAGNTIYF. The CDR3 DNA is TGTGCCAGCAGCGTAGAGAGCGAAAGGTCCGCGGGAAACACCATATATTTT.

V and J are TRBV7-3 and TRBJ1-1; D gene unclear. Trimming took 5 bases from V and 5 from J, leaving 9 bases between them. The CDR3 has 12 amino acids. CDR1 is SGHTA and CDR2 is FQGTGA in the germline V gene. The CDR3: CASSPGGTEAFF. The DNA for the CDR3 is TGTGCCAGCAGCCCCGGAGGGACTGAAGCTTTCTTT.

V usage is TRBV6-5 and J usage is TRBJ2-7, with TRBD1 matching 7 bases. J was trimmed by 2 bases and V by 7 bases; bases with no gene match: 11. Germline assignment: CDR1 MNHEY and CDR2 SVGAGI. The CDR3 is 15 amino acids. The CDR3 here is CASNNVVTGTYEQYF. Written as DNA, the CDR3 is TGTGCCAGCAATAACGTCGTGACAGGGACCTACGAGCAGTACTTC.

The chain's CDR3 is CASSLNPDRASYEQYF. As DNA, the CDR3 is TGTGCCAGCAGTTTAAACCCGGACAGGGCAAGTTACGAGCAGTACTTC. The chain recombines TRBV27 with TRBJ2-7; 8 positions match TRBD1. The V and J ends lost 2 bases and 4 bases, in that order; junction bases with no gene match: 10. The CDR3 extends over 16 amino acids. Germline assignment: CDR1 MNHEY and CDR2 SMNVEV (reference sequence).

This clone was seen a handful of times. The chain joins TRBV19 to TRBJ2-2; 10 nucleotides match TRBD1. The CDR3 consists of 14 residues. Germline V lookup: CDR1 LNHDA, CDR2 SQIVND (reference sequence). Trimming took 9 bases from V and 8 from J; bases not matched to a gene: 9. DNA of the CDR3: TGTGCCAGCGCACTGGACAGGGGGAGAGGGGAGCTGTTTTTT. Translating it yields CASALDRGRGELFF. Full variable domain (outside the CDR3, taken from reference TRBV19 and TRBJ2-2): DGGITQSPKYLFRKEGQNVTLSCEQNLNHDAMYWYRQDPGQGLRLIYYSQIVNDFQKGDIAEGYSVSREKKESFPLTVTSAQKNPTAFYLCASALDRGRGELFFGEGSRLTVL.

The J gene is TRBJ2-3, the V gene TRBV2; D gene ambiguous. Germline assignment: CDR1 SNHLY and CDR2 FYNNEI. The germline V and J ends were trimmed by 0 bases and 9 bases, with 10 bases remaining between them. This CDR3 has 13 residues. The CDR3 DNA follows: TGTGCCAGCAGTGAAGCGCTGGCCCCAACGCAGTATTTT. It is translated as CASSEALAPTQYF.

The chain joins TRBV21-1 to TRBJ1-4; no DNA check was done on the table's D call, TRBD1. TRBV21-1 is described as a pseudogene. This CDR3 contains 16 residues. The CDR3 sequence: CASSKPSGTGNEKLFF. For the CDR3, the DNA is TGTGCCAGCAGCAAACCCTCCGGGACAGGGAATGAAAAACTGTTTTTT.

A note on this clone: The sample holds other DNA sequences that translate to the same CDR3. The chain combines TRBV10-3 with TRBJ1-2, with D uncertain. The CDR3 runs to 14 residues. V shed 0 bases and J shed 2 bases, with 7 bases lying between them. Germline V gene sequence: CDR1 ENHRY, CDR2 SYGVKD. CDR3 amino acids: CAISESRGNYGYTF. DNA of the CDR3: TGTGCCATCAGTGAGTCGAGAGGAAACTATGGCTACACCTTC.

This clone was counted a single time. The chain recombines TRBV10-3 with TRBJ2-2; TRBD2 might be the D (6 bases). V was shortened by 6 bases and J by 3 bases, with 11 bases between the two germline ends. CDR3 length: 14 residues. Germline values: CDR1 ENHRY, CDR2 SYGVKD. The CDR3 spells CAISTSLDTGELFF. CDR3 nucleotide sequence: TGTGCCATCAGCACTAGCTTGGACACCGGGGAGCTGTTTTTT.

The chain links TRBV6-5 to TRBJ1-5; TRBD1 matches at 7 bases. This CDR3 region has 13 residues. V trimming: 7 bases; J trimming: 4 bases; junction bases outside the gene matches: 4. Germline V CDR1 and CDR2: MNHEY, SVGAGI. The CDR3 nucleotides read TGTGCCAGCACTGGACAGGCAAATCAGCCCCAGCATTTT. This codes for CASTGQANQPQHF.

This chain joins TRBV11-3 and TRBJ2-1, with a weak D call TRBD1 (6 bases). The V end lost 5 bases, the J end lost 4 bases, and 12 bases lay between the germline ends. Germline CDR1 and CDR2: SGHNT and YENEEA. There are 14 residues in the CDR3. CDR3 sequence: CASSRLQGYNEQFF. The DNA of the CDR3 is TGTGCCAGCAGCCGCCTTCAGGGGTACAATGAGCAGTTCTTC.